These 29 T cell receptor beta chains were sequenced from one sample in a study of T cell repertoires in cytomegalovirus infection. MiXCR, run by TCRdb on the reads, gives a single entry per CDR3 protein. In the table there are some 700,000 distinct CDR3 sequences, 30% to 40% of which are singletons. These receptors have no identified antigens. The sample was cultured PBMCs, taken from culture after CMV antigen stimulation. All receptors derive from a human donor in good health (CMV status not recorded). Some clones in this sample may be carry-over from other donors' samples.

This rearrangement joins TRBV2 to TRBJ2-3; D gene ambiguous. With 10 bases removed from V and 6 bases from J, the gap between germline ends came to 8 bases. The germline V gene encodes CDR1 SNHLY and CDR2 FYNNEI. The CDR3 has 10 amino acids. CDR3 coding DNA: TGTGCCACCCTCTCGGATACGCAGTATTTT. As protein: CATLSDTQYF.

This clonotype was found many times. V is TRBV7-8 and J is TRBJ1-5; TRBD1 is a possible D gene (5 bases). The germline V gene has CDR1 SGHVS and CDR2 FQNEAQ. The CDR3 runs 15 residues. V dropped 5 bases and J dropped 3 bases, with 14 bases sitting between them. Written as DNA, the CDR3 is TGTGCCAGCAGCAGCGATCGGACACCCAATCAGCCCCAGCATTTT. It translates to CASSSDRTPNQPQHF.

The rearrangement joins TRBV11-2 to TRBJ2-1; 8 bases are shared with TRBD2. Trimming cost V 5 bases and J 2 bases; bases outside gene matches: 8. Germline CDR1 reads SGHAT; CDR2 reads FQNNGV. There are 16 residues in the CDR3. The CDR3 nucleotides are TGTGCCAGCAGCCGAATAGCGGGAACTACCTACAATGAGCAGTTCTTC. Its protein is CASSRIAGTTYNEQFF.

This clonotype was seen a few times. V usage is TRBV4-2 and J usage is TRBJ2-7; 9 bases are a match to TRBD1. Per the germline V gene, CDR1 is LGHNA and CDR2 is YNFKEQ. The CDR3 spans 19 residues. Unmatched junction bases numbered 16, after V lost 4 bases and J lost 0 bases. The CDR3 nucleotides read TGTGCCAGCAGCCGACGGGGGGACAGGGAGGGTGATTACTCCTACGAGCAGTACTTC. It translates to CASSRRGDREGDYSYEQYF.

V usage is TRBV28 and J usage is TRBJ1-6; D unresolved. V lost 3 bases and J 0 bases, leaving 12 bases between the germline ends. Germline loops: CDR1 MDHEN, CDR2 SYDVKM. The length of the CDR3 is 17 residues. DNA of the CDR3: TGTGCCAGCAGTTTGCTACCTCCGAGCTCCTATAATTCACCCCTCCACTTT. Protein: CASSLLPPSSYNSPLHF.

This clonotype has a count of ten or more. The chain couples TRBV7-2 to TRBJ2-1; TRBD2 aligns across 7 bases. J gave up 4 bases and V 3 bases, and 0 bases lay outside the gene matches. Germline V gene sequence: CDR1 SGHTA, CDR2 FQGNSA. The CDR3 is 13 residues long. CDR3 loop: CASSFSGYNEQFF. In nucleotides, the CDR3 is TGTGCCAGCAGCTTTAGCGGGTACAATGAGCAGTTCTTC.

V gene TRBV15 combines with J gene TRBJ2-3, with D perhaps TRBD1 (6 bases). The V end lost 4 bases, the J end lost 2 bases, and 7 bases lay between the germline ends. The CDR3 runs to 13 residues. CDR1 LNHNV and CDR2 YYDKDF come from the germline V gene (reference sequence). CDR3 coding DNA: TGTGCCACCAGCAACAGGGACACAGATACGCAGTATTTT. Its translation: CATSNRDTDTQYF. The whole variable domain, remainder taken from reference TRBV15 and TRBJ2-3, is DAMVIQNPRYQVTQFGKPVTLSCSQTLNHNVMYWYQQKSSQAPKLLFHYYDKDFNNEADTPDNFQSRRPNTSFCFLDIRSPGLGDTAMYLCATSNRDTDTQYFGPGTRLTVL.

This chain uses TRBV2 with TRBJ2-1; D gene unclear. This CDR3 spans 14 amino acids. Trimming pared 4 bases from V and 10 bases from J, leaving 17 bases between. Germline-derived CDR1 and CDR2 are SNHLY and FYNNEI. CDR3 DNA sequence: TGTGCCAGCAGTGTCCAGACAAAGGACGGAGAGCAGTTCTTC. It specifies CASSVQTKDGEQFF.

This chain connects TRBV12-5 to TRBJ1-3; D gene uncertain. V gave up 0 bases and J gave up 8 bases, with 8 bases separating them. CDR1 and CDR2 (germline): LGHNT, FRNRAP. This CDR3 has 13 residues. The CDR3 is CASGLVMLHTIYF. The CDR3 bases are TGTGCTAGTGGTTTGGTCATGCTACACACCATATATTTT.

Comment on this clonotype: The CDR3 end shows no conserved phenylalanine or tryptophan, and so a read error is likely. The DNA is omitted, as the CDR3 cannot be located on it reliably, and the CDR3 follows TCRdb's listing. The CDR3 region is CASTQAGTGGLL. V is TRBV2 and J is TRBJ1-1; TRBD1, the table's D call, was not compared with the DNA. Both ends counted, the CDR3 spans 12 residues. Germline lookup yields CDR1 SNHLY and CDR2 FYNNEI.

This clonotype was seen only a few times. V usage is TRBV27 and J usage is TRBJ2-5, with a weak D call TRBD2 (5 bases). Trimming left V 7 bases short and J 5 bases short, with 11 bases between. The CDR3 loop spans 12 amino acids. Germline-derived CDR1 and CDR2 are MNHEY and SMNVEV (reference sequence). In nucleotides, the CDR3 is TGTGCCAGCATGACGGGCGGGGAGACCCAGTACTTC. Encoded protein: CASMTGGETQYF.

This chain links TRBV10-3 with TRBJ2-1; 11 positions match TRBD1. CDR1 and CDR2 (germline): ENHRY, SYGVKD. The CDR3 loop spans 14 amino acids. The V and J ends lost 7 bases and 7 bases, in that order; junction bases with no gene match: 6. The CDR3 reads CAINAGTGGNEQFF. CDR3 nucleotides: TGTGCCATCAACGCAGGGACAGGGGGGAATGAGCAGTTCTTC.

CDR3 coding DNA: TGTGCCACCAGAGAAAGGGGGACTGACACTGAAGCTTTCTTT. Its translation is CATRERGTDTEAFF. The chain combines TRBV24-1 with TRBJ1-1, with a weak D call TRBD1 (6 bases). Trimming cost V 7 bases and J 3 bases, with 14 bases left between them. Germline V gene sequence: CDR1 KGHDR, CDR2 SFDVKD. The CDR3 contains 14 residues.

The chain uses TRBV28 and TRBJ2-7; D gene uncertain. Germline CDR1 and CDR2: MDHEN and SYDVKM. The CDR3 has 16 amino acids. V lost 6 bases and J lost 2, with 20 bases in between. The CDR3 sequence is CASRSSRAGFPYEQYF. As DNA, the CDR3 is TGTGCCAGCAGAAGTAGTCGCGCCGGGTTTCCCTACGAGCAGTACTTC.

The genes are TRBV5-4 and TRBJ2-3, with D perhaps matching TRBD2 (6 bases). The CDR3 is 15 residues long. Per germline, CDR1 SGHNT and CDR2 YYREEE (reference sequence). Trimming shortened V by 3 bases and J by 0 bases, and 11 bases separated the two germline ends. The CDR3 loop reads CASSSGLLSTDTQYF. CDR3 bases: TGTGCCAGCAGCTCGGGACTCCTTAGCACAGATACGCAGTATTTT. Supplemented by reference TRBV5-4 and TRBJ2-3, the full variable domain reads ETGVTQSPTHLIKTRGQQVTLRCSSQSGHNTVSWYQQALGQGPQFIFQYYREEENGRGNFPPRFSGLQFPNYSSELNVNALELDDSALYLCASSSGLLSTDTQYFGPGTRLTVL.

This clonotype was counted at least ten times. V and J are TRBV7-2 and TRBJ1-2; D is uncertain. The CDR3 is made up of 12 amino acids. Germline CDR1 SGHTA, CDR2 FQGNSA. V was pared by 3 bases and J by 8 bases, with 10 bases between. CDR3 residues: CASSFAGYGYTF. The CDR3 DNA is TGTGCCAGCAGCTTCGCGGGTTACGGCTACACCTTC. Full variable domain (remainder filled in from reference TRBV7-2 and TRBJ1-2): GAGVSQSPSNKVTEKGKDVELRCDPISGHTALYWYRQSLGQGLEFLIYFQGNSAPDKSGLPSDRFSAERTGGSVSTLTIQRTQQEDSAVYLCASSFAGYGYTFGSGTRLTVV.

CDR3 coding DNA: TGCGCCAGCAGCTCCTTGACAGGGATTAAAGGCTACGAGCAGTACTTC. Translation gives CASSSLTGIKGYEQYF. V gene TRBV5-1 combines with J gene TRBJ2-7; 7 positions agree with TRBD1. The trim removed 3 bases at V and 3 bases at J, leaving 12 bases unmatched. The CDR3 runs to 16 residues. Germline V gene lookup returns CDR1 SGHRS and CDR2 YFSETQ.

This clonotype has ten or more counts. This chain joins TRBV7-2 and TRBJ2-1; D remains unclear. Looked up from germline, CDR1 is SGHTA and CDR2 is FQGNSA. This CDR3 comprises 11 residues. V gave up 3 bases and J gave up 10 bases, with 7 bases separating them. CDR3 in amino acids: CASSFTPEQFF. CDR3 DNA: TGTGCCAGCAGCTTTACGCCCGAGCAGTTCTTC.

This clonotype was seen a few times. In nucleotides, the CDR3 is TGTGCCAGCAGTGGCCTGAGCGGGGGGACAGATACGCAGTATTTT. Translated: CASSGLSGGTDTQYF. V gene TRBV6-1 combines with J gene TRBJ2-3; 9 positions agree with TRBD2. The germline gives CDR1 MNHNS, CDR2 SASEGT. The CDR3 sequence is 15 residues long. J gave up 3 bases and V 4 bases, and 5 bases lay outside the gene matches.

This chain uses TRBV10-3 with TRBJ2-3; D gene unclear. CDR1 and CDR2 from the germline V gene are ENHRY and SYGVKD. CDR3 length: 19 amino acids. V shed 2 bases and J shed 2 bases, with 23 bases lying between them. The chain's CDR3 is CAISEAPGRVSAYTDTQYF. Here the CDR3 DNA reads TGTGCCATCAGTGAGGCCCCTGGTAGGGTCTCGGCCTACACAGATACGCAGTATTTT.

The chain joins TRBV7-4 to TRBJ1-6; D remains unclear. Germline loops: CDR1 SGHVT, CDR2 SQSDAQ. V was shortened by 1 base and J by 4 bases, with 5 bases between the two germline ends. The CDR3 consists of 14 residues. As DNA, the CDR3 is TGTGCCAGCAGCTTAGGGTTTTATAATTCACCCCTCCACTTT. It yields the protein CASSLGFYNSPLHF.

This clonotype was detected a few times. A read error may account for a junction end that differs from germline. The gene calls are TRBV5-3 and TRBJ2-3, with D possibly matching TRBD2 (6 bases). TRBV5-3 is an ORF, and what it does is uncertain. The CDR3 is 15 amino acids. The CDR3 is CASSLGGGSKDTQYF. The CDR3 DNA reads as TGTGCCAGCAGCTTGGGGGGAGGAAGCAAGGATACGCAGTATTTT.

The chain has TRBV20-1 and TRBJ2-6; the D is unclear. Germline values: CDR1 DFQATT, CDR2 SNEGSKA (reference sequence). V was clipped by 0 bases and J by 0 bases, with 9 bases between them. The CDR3 runs to 16 residues. Here the CDR3 reads CSARDGSTSGANVLTF. The DNA of the CDR3 is TGCAGTGCTAGAGATGGAAGTACCTCTGGGGCCAACGTCCTGACTTTC.

V and J are TRBV11-2 and TRBJ2-7, with 10 bases identical to TRBD2. CDR1 is SGHAT, CDR2 FQNNGV, per germline. CDR3 length: 14 residues. V trimming: 7 bases; J trimming: 6 bases; junction bases outside the gene matches: 9. As DNA, the CDR3 is TGTGCCAGCACCGTCGGGCTAGCGGGAGCCGAGCAGTACTTC. It specifies CASTVGLAGAEQYF.

V gene TRBV29-1 combines with J gene TRBJ2-3; 8 bases agree with TRBD2. The V segment lost 2 bases and the J segment 2 bases; nucleotides outside the gene matches: 3. The CDR3 is 14 residues long. Germline lookup yields CDR1 SQVTM and CDR2 ANQGSEA. Written as DNA, the CDR3 is TGCAGCGTTGAAACTAGCGGAATCACAGATACGCAGTATTTT. Amino acids: CSVETSGITDTQYF.

The V call is TRBV28, the J call TRBJ1-5; maybe TRBD1 (5 bases). The V end was cut by 8 bases, the J end by 4 bases, with 12 bases between. The germline V gene has CDR1 MDHEN and CDR2 SYDVKM. The CDR3 is 13 amino acids. CDR3 amino acids: CASSGLRNQPQHF. Here the CDR3 DNA reads TGTGCCAGCTCGGGACTTCGGAATCAGCCCCAGCATTTT.

The chain is built from TRBV9 and TRBJ2-3, with 7 bases fitting TRBD2. V was pared by 3 bases and J by 0 bases, with 4 bases of the junction left unmatched. Germline V CDR1 and CDR2: SGDLS, YYNGEE. The CDR3 totals 15 residues. For the CDR3, the DNA is TGTGCCAGCAGCGAAAGCGGGATGAGCACAGATACGCAGTATTTT. Translated, it gives CASSESGMSTDTQYF.

J is TRBJ1-1 and V is TRBV7-2; D remains ambiguous. V lost 0 bases and J 5 bases, leaving 13 bases between the germline ends. Germline V gene sequence: CDR1 SGHTA, CDR2 FQGNSA. CDR3 length: 15 amino acids. The CDR3 nucleotides are TGTGCCAGCAGCTTAGCCCCCGAGTCCTTAACTGAAGCTTTCTTT. Amino acid sequence: CASSLAPESLTEAFF.

This chain uses TRBV2 with TRBJ2-2, with unresolved D. Germline V gives CDR1 SNHLY, CDR2 FYNNEI. This CDR3 region has 14 residues. Deletions cut 6 bases from V and 1 base from J, with 9 bases between. The CDR3 DNA sequence: TGTGCCAGCAGCGCCGAGTTGAACACCGGGGAGCTGTTTTTT. Its translation: CASSAELNTGELFF.